This T cell receptor beta chain is drawn from a study of blood T cell repertoires in COVID-19. As for the study in general: Specimens from acute and convalescent COVID-19 originated in the United States, Italy and Spain. Sample material is recorded as cDNA or gDNA derived from T cells, B-cell-depleted T cells, or PBMCs.

Authors' methods: Scientists estimated how many nucleated cells there were by amplifying reference gene primers. Produced via immunoSEQ multiplex PCR; TCRdb's table is partial and in-frame only. V, J and clone size reflect that table, while D and trimming were determined from the DNA. The table has more than 150,000 clones, less than 90% seen once. The CDR3 contains 16 residues. V trimming: 0 bases; J trimming: 4 bases; junction bases outside the gene matches: 6. Germline CDR1 and CDR2: SGDLS and YYNGEE. The rearrangement joins TRBV9 to TRBJ2-5, with 10 positions matching TRBD2. This receptor was identified in a woman in her 70s with acute or convalescent COVID-19. The sequenced material came from peripheral blood. DNA of the CDR3: TGTGCCAGCAGCGTAGGGGTAGCGGGGGGTGGAGAGACCCAGTACTTC. Translated: CASSVGVAGGGETQYF. The full variable domain, in which reference TRBV9 and TRBJ2-5 provide the parts outside the CDR3, is DSGVTQTPKHLITATGQRVTLRCSPRSGDLSVYWYQQSLDQGLQFLIQYYNGEERAKGNILERFSAQQFPDLHSELNLSSLELGDSALYFCASSVGVAGGGETQYFGPGTRLLVL.